Detailed here is one T cell receptor (beta chain). Trimming took 2 bases from V and 8 from J, leaving 12 bases between them. This CDR3 has 14 amino acids. Germline loops: CDR1 KGHSH, CDR2 LQKENI. The record originates from a study of OX40 agonist ivuxolimab in advanced cancers. The overall study: Cancers in dose escalation were hepatocellular, melanoma, renal cell and head and neck.

Measured with immunoSEQ multiplex PCR; TCRdb has only the in-frame clones, and not every one. Of around 100,000 clones listed, 80% to 95% are singletons. The rearrangement joins TRBV18 to TRBJ1-4; D unclear. The source of this sequence is an adult with an advanced solid tumor such as melanoma, head and neck, liver or kidney cancer. This specimen consisted of CD4+ or CD8+ T cells sorted from blood, obtained in a trial of the OX40 agonist ivuxolimab. The CDR3 here is CASSPWGKEEKLFF. The CDR3 bases are TGTGCCAGCTCACCATGGGGAAAGGAAGAAAAACTGTTTTTT. Variable domain in full (rest from reference TRBV18 and TRBJ1-4): NAGVMQNPRHLVRRRGQEARLRCSPMKGHSHVYWYRQLPEEGLKFMVYLQKENIIDESGMPKERFSAEFPKEGPSILRIQQVVRGDSAAYFCASSPWGKEEKLFFGSGTQLSVL.